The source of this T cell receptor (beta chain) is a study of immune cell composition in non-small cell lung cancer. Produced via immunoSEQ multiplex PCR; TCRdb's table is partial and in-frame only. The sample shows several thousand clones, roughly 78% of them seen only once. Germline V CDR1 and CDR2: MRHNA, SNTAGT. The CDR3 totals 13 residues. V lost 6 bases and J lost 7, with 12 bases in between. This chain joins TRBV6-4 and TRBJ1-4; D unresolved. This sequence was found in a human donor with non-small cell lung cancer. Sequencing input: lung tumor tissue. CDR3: CASRGGMSEKLFF. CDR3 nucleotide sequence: TGTGCCAGCAGAGGCGGAATGAGTGAAAAACTGTTTTTT.